The entry below describes one T cell receptor (beta chain). Its antigen is currently unknown. The data are from a study of shared clonotypes between healthy human individuals. General study findings and limits: The small donor group covered limited genetic and exposure diversity.

TCRdb's table, derived via immunoSEQ multiplex PCR, lists solely in-frame clones and lacks some. The sample includes around 1.6 million clones, around 98% of them seen just once. Input material: naive CD4+ T cells sorted from blood. Subset: CD45RA+ positively selected. The TCR originated in a man aged 25-45 years in good health.

CDR3 coding DNA: TGTGCCAGCAGCTTCCCGAGTTCCAACGAGCAGTTCTTC. Its translation is CASSFPSSNEQFF. The chain couples TRBV5-6 to TRBJ2-1; D call uncertain. CDR1 is SGHDT, CDR2 YYEEEE, per germline. V lost 2 bases and J 10 bases, leaving 13 bases between the germline ends. The CDR3 spans 13 residues. Filled out from reference TRBV5-6 and TRBJ2-1, the complete variable domain reads DAGVTQSPTHLIKTRGQQVTLRCSPKSGHDTVSWYQQALGQGPQFIFQYYEEEERQRGNFPDRFSGHQFPNYSSELNVNALLLGDSALYLCASSFPSSNEQFFGPGTRLTVL.